These T cell receptor beta chains were read from a single sample in a study of blood T cell repertoires in COVID-19. The method was immunoSEQ multiplex PCR; TCRdb's version includes in-frame clones alone and lacks a portion of them. The sample contains a few hundred thousand clones, around nine tenths of which appear only once. Sequencing was done on a sample of PBMCs or T cells enriched from blood (not recorded which). The receptor source for this set is a woman in her forties or fifties who had recovered from COVID-19. CDR3s include the opening cysteine and the closing phenylalanine or tryptophan. A D gene is named only where the DNA matches it firmly. Clone size is given for some rows only: seen once, a few or many times, or a class if the clone is expanded.

TRBJ1-6 | TRBV19 | NA | NA | CASSTRQVYNSPLHF | TGTGCCAGTAGTACCCGACAGGTCTATAATTCACCCCTCCACTTT
TRBJ1-6 | TRBV30 | NA | NA | CAWSVSSPLHF | TGTGCCTGGAGTGTCAGTTCACCCCTCCACTTT
TRBJ1-1 | TRBV7-8 | NA | NA | CASSHRGAGKNTEAFF | TGTGCCAGCAGCCACCGAGGGGCGGGGAAGAACACTGAAGCTTTCTTT
TRBJ2-3 | TRBV4-3 | NA | NA | CASSQDPDLSTDTQYF | TGCGCCAGCAGCCAAGATCCCGACTTAAGCACAGATACGCAGTATTTT
TRBJ1-4 | TRBV19 | NA | NA | CASSIPWGATNEKLFF | TGTGCCAGTAGTATTCCATGGGGAGCAACTAATGAAAAACTGTTTTTT
TRBJ1-1 | TRBV18 | NA | NA | CASSPVRTNTEAFF | TGTGCCAGCTCACCAGTCAGAACGAACACTGAAGCTTTCTTT
TRBJ1-2 | TRBV19 | NA | NA | CASINFYGYTF | TGTGCCAGTATCAACTTTTATGGCTACACCTTC
TRBJ1-6 | TRBV18 | NA | TRBD1 | CASAAGQVHNSPLHF | TGTGCCAGCGCTGCGGGACAGGTCCATAATTCACCCCTCCACTTT
TRBJ2-1 | TRBV6-6 | NA | NA | CASSSTSESPYQFF | TGTGCCAGCAGTTCGACTTCGGAAAGCCCTTATCAGTTCTTC
TRBJ2-2 | TRBV19 | few | TRBD2 | CASSIPGLVRTGELFF | TGTGCCAGTAGTATACCTGGACTAGTTCGCACCGGGGAGCTGTTTTTT